The clone carrying this TCR beta chain was observed many times. This entry comes from a study of molecular identifiers for immune sequencing clone quantification. TCRdb called the PCR reads again in MiXCR, with one record for every CDR3 protein. The table includes about 500,000 distinct CDR3 sequences, about 25% detected once. Trimming pared 4 bases from V and 0 bases from J, leaving 10 bases between. There are 15 residues in the CDR3. From germline, CDR1 is MGHDK and CDR2 SYGVNS. The sequence was obtained from a human donor in good health. Some libraries in this study had Jurkat cell RNA spiked in. The chain uses TRBV25-1 and TRBJ1-5, with D maybe TRBD1 (5 bases). Source material: naive CD8+ T cells from blood, with Jurkat cell RNA spiked in. Subset described: FACS-sorted CD8+CD4-CCR7+CD45RA+ naive T cells. CDR3 sequence reads: CASSGGVNSNQPQHF. CDR3 bases: TGTGCCAGCAGTGGAGGGGTCAATAGCAATCAGCCCCAGCATTTT. Full variable domain (missing parts from reference TRBV25-1 and TRBJ1-5): EADIYQTPRYLVIGTGKKITLECSQTMGHDKMYWYQQDPGMELHLIHYSYGVNSTEKGDLSSESTVSRIRTEHFPLTLESARPSHTSQYLCASSGGVNSNQPQHFGDGTRLSIL.